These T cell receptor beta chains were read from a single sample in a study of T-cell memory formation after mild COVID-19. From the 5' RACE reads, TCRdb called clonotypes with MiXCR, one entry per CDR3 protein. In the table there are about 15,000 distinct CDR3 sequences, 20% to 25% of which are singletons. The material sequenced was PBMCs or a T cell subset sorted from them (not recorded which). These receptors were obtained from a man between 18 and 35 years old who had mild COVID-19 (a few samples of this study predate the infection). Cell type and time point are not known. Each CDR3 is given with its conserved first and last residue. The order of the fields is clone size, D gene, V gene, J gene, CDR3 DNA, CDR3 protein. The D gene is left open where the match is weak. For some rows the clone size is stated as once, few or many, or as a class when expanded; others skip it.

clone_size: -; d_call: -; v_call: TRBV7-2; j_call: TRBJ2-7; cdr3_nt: TGTGCCAGCAGCTTCACAGGATACGAGCAGTACTTC; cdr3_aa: CASSFTGYEQYF
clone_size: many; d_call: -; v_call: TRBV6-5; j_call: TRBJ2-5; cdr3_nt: TGTGCCAGCAGTTACTCGGGCTCGCCTTTTGAGACCCAGTACTTC; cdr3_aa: CASSYSGSPFETQYF
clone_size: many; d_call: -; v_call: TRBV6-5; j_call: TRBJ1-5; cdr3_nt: TGTGCCAGCAGACTTTCTCCCTACGGGAATCAGCCCCAGCATTTT; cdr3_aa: CASRLSPYGNQPQHF
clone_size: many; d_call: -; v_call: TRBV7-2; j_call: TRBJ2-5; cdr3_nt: TGTGCCAGCAGCTTAGCGCCAGTTTCCCAAGAGACCCAGTACTTC; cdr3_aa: CASSLAPVSQETQYF
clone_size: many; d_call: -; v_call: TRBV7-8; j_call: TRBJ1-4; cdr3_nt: TGTGCCAGCAGCTTAGAAGGGTGGGGCCGAGGGCTGTTTTTT; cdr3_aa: CASSLEGWGRGLFF
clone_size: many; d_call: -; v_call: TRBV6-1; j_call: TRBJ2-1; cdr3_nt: TGTGCCAGCAGTGAAAACAGGTTAAATGAGCAGTTCTTC; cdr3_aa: CASSENRLNEQFF
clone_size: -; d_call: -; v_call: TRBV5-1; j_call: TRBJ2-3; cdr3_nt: TGCGCCAGCAGCTGGGGACGAGGGGGCACAGATACGCAGTATTTT; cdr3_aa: CASSWGRGGTDTQYF
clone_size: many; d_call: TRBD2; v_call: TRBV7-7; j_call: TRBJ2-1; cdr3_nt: TGTGCCAGCAGCATGGGACTAGCGGGTGATGAGCAGTTCTTC; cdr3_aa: CASSMGLAGDEQFF
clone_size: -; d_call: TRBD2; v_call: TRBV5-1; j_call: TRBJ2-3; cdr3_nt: TGCGCCAGCAGCTTGAGCCTAGCGGGGACCACAGATACGCAGTATTTT; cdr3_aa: CASSLSLAGTTDTQYF
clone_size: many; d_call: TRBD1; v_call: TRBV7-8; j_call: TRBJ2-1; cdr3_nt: TGTGCCACTAAGGTCAGGGGGCAATCCTACAATGAGCAGTTCTTC; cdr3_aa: CATKVRGQSYNEQFF
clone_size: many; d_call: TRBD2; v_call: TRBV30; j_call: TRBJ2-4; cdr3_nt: TGTGCCTGGAGTGTCCCGGGGGGGGCGTCCAAAAACATTCAGTACTTC; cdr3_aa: CAWSVPGGASKNIQYF
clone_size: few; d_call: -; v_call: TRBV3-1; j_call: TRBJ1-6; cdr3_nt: TGTGCCAGCAGCCAAGCCGGGACAACACCCCTCCACTTT; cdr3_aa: CASSQAGTTPLHF
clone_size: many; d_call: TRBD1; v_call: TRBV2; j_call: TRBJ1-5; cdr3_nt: TGTGCCAGCAGTTATTACAGGGGTCGACAGCCCCAGCATTTT; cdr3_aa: CASSYYRGRQPQHF
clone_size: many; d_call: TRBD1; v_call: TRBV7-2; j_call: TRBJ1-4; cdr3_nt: TGTGCCAGCAGCGTCGAATGGACAGGGGTTAATGAAAAACTGTTTTTT; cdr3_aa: CASSVEWTGVNEKLFF
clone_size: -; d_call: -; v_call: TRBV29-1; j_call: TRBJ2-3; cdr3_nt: TGCAGCGCTGCGGCGGCAGGCACAGATACGCAGTATTTT; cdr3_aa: CSAAAAGTDTQYF
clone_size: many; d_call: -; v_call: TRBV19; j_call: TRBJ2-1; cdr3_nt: TGTGCCAGTAGTATCACAGGGAGATACAATGAGCAGTTCTTC; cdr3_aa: CASSITGRYNEQFF
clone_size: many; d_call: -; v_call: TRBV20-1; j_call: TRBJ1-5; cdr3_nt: TGCAGTGCTCCCCCAGGTAATCAGCCCCAGCATTTT; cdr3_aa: CSAPPGNQPQHF